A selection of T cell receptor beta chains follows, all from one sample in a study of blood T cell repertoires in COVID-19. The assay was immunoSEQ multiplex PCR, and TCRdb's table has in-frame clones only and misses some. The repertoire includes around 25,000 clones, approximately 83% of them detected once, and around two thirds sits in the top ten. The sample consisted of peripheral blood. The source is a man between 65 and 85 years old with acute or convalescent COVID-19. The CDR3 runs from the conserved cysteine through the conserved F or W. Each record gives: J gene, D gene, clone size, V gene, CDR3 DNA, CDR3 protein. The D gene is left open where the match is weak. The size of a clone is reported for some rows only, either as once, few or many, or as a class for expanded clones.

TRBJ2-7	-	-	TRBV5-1	TGCGCCAGCAGCTTGAGCTGGCAAGGAGGCGAGCAGTACTTC	CASSLSWQGGEQYF
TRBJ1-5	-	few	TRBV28	TGTGCCAGCAGTTCCCCTCTATATAGCAATCAGCCCCAGCATTTT	CASSSPLYSNQPQHF
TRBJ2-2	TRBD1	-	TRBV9	TGTGCCAGCAGCATCGGGACAGAGCCCGGGGAGCTGTTTTTT	CASSIGTEPGELFF
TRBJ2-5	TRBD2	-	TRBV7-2	TGTGCCAGCAGCTCTAGCGGGAGGGACGAGACCCAGTACTTC	CASSSSGRDETQYF
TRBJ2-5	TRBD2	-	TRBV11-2	TGTGCCAGTGAGCGGGGGGGACAAGAGACCCAGTACTTC	CASERGGQETQYF
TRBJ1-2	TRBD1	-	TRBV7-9	TGTGCCAGCAGCTCAAACCAGGGGGTCTCCTATGGCTACACCTTC	CASSSNQGVSYGYTF
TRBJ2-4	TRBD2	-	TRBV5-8	TGTGCCAGCAGCTTGCCCCCGGCGGGGGACATTCAGTACTTC	CASSLPPAGDIQYF
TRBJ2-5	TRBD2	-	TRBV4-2	TGTGCCAGCAGCCAAGAGGGACTAGCGGGAGGGGAAGAGACCCAGTACTTC	CASSQEGLAGGEETQYF
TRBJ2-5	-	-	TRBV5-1	TGCGCCAGCAGCCCGTGGCGGAGGGTGGAAGAGACCCAGTACTTC	CASSPWRRVEETQYF
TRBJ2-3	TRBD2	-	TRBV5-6	TGTGCCAGCAGCTTACTAGCGGGAGCGGATACGCAGTATTTT	CASSLLAGADTQYF
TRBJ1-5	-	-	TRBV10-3	TGTGCCATCAGGGCAGATAGCAATCAGCCCCAGCATTTT	CAIRADSNQPQHF
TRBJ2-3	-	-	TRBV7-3	TGTGCCAGCAGCTTAGGAGGAGAAGGAGATACGCAGTATTTT	CASSLGGEGDTQYF
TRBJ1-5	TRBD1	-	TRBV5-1	TGCGCCAGCAGCTTGGGGGACAGGGACAATCAGCCCCAGCATTTT	CASSLGDRDNQPQHF
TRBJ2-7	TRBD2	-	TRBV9	TGTGCCAGCAGCGTAGGCGGGGGAGCATACGAGCAGTACTTC	CASSVGGGAYEQYF
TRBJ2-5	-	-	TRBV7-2	TGTGCCAGCAGCGTAAGCGGGCGAGCCGGACAGACCCAGTACTTC	CASSVSGRAGQTQYF
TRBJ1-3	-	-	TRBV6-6	TGTGCCAGCAGCCAGGGGTCGATTGGGAACACCATATATTTT	CASSQGSIGNTIYF
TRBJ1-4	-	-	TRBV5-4	TGTGCCAGCACCTCAAACGGGGGGGCGGGTACTAATGAAAAACTGTTTTTT	CASTSNGGAGTNEKLFF
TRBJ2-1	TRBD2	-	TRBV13	TGTGCCAGCAGCTTAGTGATAGCGGGGCCCTATGAGCAGTTCTTC	CASSLVIAGPYEQFF
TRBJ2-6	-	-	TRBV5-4	TGTGCCAGCAGCTTGCAACTAGCCAACGTCCTGACTTTC	CASSLQLANVLTF
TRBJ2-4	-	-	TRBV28	TGTGCCAGCAGTTTAGTCTACTCGTACTCGCTATACTTC	CASSLVYSYSLYF
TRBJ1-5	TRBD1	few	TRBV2	TGTGCCAGCAGTGAAGATGCCAGGGGGTATCAGCCCCAGCATTTT	CASSEDARGYQPQHF
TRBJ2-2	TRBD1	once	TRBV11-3	TGTGCCAGCAGCTTTAGACAGGGTTACACCGGGGAGCTGTTTTTT	CASSFRQGYTGELFF
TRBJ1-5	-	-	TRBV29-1	TGCAGCGTTGGGTCCAGTTACAATCAGCCCCAGCATTTT	CSVGSSYNQPQHF
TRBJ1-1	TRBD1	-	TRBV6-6	TGTGCCAGCAGACCAGACAGGGTGGACACTGAAGCTTTCTTT	CASRPDRVDTEAFF
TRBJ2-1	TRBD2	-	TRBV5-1	TGCGCCAGCAGATCTCTAGCGGGAACGAATGAGCAGTTCTTC	CASRSLAGTNEQFF
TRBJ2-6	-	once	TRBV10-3	TGTGCCATCAGTGGCAGCAACCTACAGGGCGGCAACGTCCTGACTTTC	CAISGSNLQGGNVLTF
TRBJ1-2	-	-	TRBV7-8	TGTGCCAGCAGCTTACGGCAGGGGAGGGCGGATGGCTACACCTTC	CASSLRQGRADGYTF
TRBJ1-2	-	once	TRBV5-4	TGTGCCAGCTACGCGACAGGAGATACTAACTATGGCTACACCTTC	CASYATGDTNYGYTF
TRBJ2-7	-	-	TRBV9	TGTGCCAGCAGCCCTGACAGCTACGAGCAGTACTTC	CASSPDSYEQYF
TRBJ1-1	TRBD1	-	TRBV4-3	TGCGCCAGCAGCCAATCTGGGACAGGGGGATTTACTGAAGCTTTCTTT	CASSQSGTGGFTEAFF
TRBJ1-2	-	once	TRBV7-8	TGTGCCAGCAGTACCTCTTCGGGAGAGCTCGGCTACACCTTC	CASSTSSGELGYTF
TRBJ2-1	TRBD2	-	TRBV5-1	TGCGCCAGCAGATTTGGGTTGGCTAGCGGAACCTTGAGCTCCTACAATGAGCAGTTCTTC	CASRFGLASGTLSSYNEQFF
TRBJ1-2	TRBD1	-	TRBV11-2	TGTGCCAGCAGCTTAAGGCGGACAGGGGGGGACTATGGCTACACCTTC	CASSLRRTGGDYGYTF
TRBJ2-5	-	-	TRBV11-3	TGTGCCAGCAGCTTCGACAGTAGTAGTTCCCAGTACTTC	CASSFDSSSSQYF
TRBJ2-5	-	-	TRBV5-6	TGTGCCAGCAGCTCCTCGCTAGTGGCGACCCAGTACTTC	CASSSSLVATQYF
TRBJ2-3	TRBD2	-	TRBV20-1	TGCAGTGCTAGTAGACTAGCGGGAGTTGTGGGCACAGATACGCAGTATTTT	CSASRLAGVVGTDTQYF
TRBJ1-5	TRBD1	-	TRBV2	TGTGCCAGCAGTGCTGGAGGGGGACAGAATCAGCCCCAGCATTTT	CASSAGGGQNQPQHF
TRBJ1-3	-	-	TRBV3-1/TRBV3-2	TGTGCCAGCAGCCAGTCGGACAGCTCTGGAAACACCATATATTTT	CASSQSDSSGNTIYF
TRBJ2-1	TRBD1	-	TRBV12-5	TGTGCTAGTGGTTTGTGGACAGGGGGTTACAATGAGCAGTTCTTC	CASGLWTGGYNEQFF
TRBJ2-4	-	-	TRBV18	TGTGCCAGCTCACCCTATTCTGACAGATCCCTAAACATTCAGTACTTC	CASSPYSDRSLNIQYF
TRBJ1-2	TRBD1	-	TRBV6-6	TGTGCCAGCATCAGAGGCGACAGGGATCAGGGCTACACCTTC	CASIRGDRDQGYTF
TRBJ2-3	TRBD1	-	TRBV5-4	TGTGCCAGCAGCTCGGGACAGGTCACAGATACGCAGTATTTT	CASSSGQVTDTQYF
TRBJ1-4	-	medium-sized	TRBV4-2	TGTGCCAGCAGCCAAGATCTATGGCTTGCGGATGAAAAACTGTTTTTT	CASSQDLWLADEKLFF
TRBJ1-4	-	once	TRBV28	TGTGCCAGCACCGGAACTAATGAAAAACTGTTTTTT	CASTGTNEKLFF
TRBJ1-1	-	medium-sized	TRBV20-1	TGCAGTGCTAGTAGGGGTTTGAACACTGAAGCTTTCTTT	CSASRGLNTEAFF
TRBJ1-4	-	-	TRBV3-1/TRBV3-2	TGTGCCAGCAGCCCCCTCGGGGAGGCTAATGAAAAACTGTTTTTT	CASSPLGEANEKLFF
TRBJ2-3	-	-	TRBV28	TGTGCCAGCAGAGACAGCGCGGTTTATACGCAGTATTTT	CASRDSAVYTQYF
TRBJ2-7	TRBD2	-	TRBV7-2	TGTGCCAGCAGCTTACCGGCGGGAGGGCTCGAGCAGTACTTC	CASSLPAGGLEQYF
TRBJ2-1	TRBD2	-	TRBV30	TGTGCCTGGAGTGTACACAGCGGGGGGGCCTCTGAGCAGTTCTTC	CAWSVHSGGASEQFF
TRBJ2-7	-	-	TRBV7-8	TGTGCCAGCAGCCCGATACAGGAGCCGTACTACGAGCAGTACTTC	CASSPIQEPYYEQYF
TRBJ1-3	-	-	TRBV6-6	TGTGCCAGCTCCCCCGTCCAGGGCTTTCCTGGAAACACCATATATTTT	CASSPVQGFPGNTIYF
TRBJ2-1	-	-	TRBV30	TGTGCCTGGAGTGATGGGGGGAATGAGCAGTTCTTC	CAWSDGGNEQFF
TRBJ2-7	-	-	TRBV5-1	TGCGCCAGCAGCAGCGCCAGAGGGCGTCCGGGCGGGGATTACGAGCAGTACTTC	CASSSARGRPGGDYEQYF
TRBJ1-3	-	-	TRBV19	TGTGCCAGTACCCCGGTGGAGTCTGGAAACACCATATATTTT	CASTPVESGNTIYF
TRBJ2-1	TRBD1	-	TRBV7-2	TGTGCCAGCAGCCCAGACAGGGGGAACTACAATGAGCAGTTCTTC	CASSPDRGNYNEQFF
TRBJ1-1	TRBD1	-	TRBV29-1	TGCAGCGTCGGTCAGGGGGCCTTTTTGAACACTGAAGCTTTCTTT	CSVGQGAFLNTEAFF
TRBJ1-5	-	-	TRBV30	TGTGCCTGGACCCGAGGGGGAAATTTTGAGGCCCAGCATTTT	CAWTRGGNFEAQHF
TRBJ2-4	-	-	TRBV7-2	TGTGCCAGCGGCAAGCGTGTAGACATTCAGTACTTC	CASGKRVDIQYF
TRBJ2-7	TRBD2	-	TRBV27	TGTGCCAGCAGTGTCTCCTTTACTAGCGGGAGGACCGGGGAGCAGTACTTC	CASSVSFTSGRTGEQYF